Below, 9 T cell receptor beta chains from the same sample are listed, as sequenced in a study of blood T cell repertoires in COVID-19 (dated by TCRdb to between 2020 and 2021). Libraries were built with the immunoSEQ multiplex PCR assay. The source is immuneACCESS, and TCRdb retained only in-frame sequences with V and J called. Part of the clones is not carried over; for the studies checked, unresolved V genes explain less than half of this, and the remainder is unexplained. This sample comprises roughly 100,000 clones, 87% of them detected only once. The leading ten clones occupy roughly 2% of the sample. Source material: peripheral blood. Receptors originate from a man aged 50 to 59 with active COVID-19.

V is TRBV1 and J is TRBJ1-1. TRBV1 constitutes a pseudogene. CDR3 length: 14 amino acids. The CDR3 DNA reads TGCACCAGCAGCCAAGATCGGCCAGCGGCTGAAGCTTTCTTT. Amino acid sequence: CTSSQDRPAAEAFF.

This clone was counted only a few times. The gene calls are TRBV7-2 and TRBJ2-3, with 8 bases aligning to TRBD2. In germline, CDR1 is SGHTA, CDR2 FQGNSA. The CDR3 has 15 amino acids. The ends lost 1 base at V and 4 bases at J; junction bases unmatched: 4. The DNA of the CDR3 is TGTGCCAGCAGCTTAGACCGGGGGGGCTCAGATACGCAGTATTTT. Translation gives CASSLDRGGSDTQYF.

This rearrangement joins TRBV21-1 to TRBJ2-1; the table's D call of TRBD1 was not tested on the DNA. TRBV21-1 is an annotated pseudogene. The CDR3 extends over 16 amino acids. CDR3 amino acids: CASSKAARGHYNEQFF. Written as DNA, the CDR3 is TGTGCCAGCAGCAAGGCTGCGAGGGGGCACTACAATGAGCAGTTCTTC.

The V call is TRBV5-1, the J call TRBJ1-2; 7 nucleotides line up with TRBD1. The CDR3 is 15 residues long. The germline gives CDR1 SGHRS, CDR2 YFSETQ. V lost 3 bases and J lost 2; bases outside the gene matches: 7. The CDR3 DNA reads as TGCGCCAGCAGCTCTCGGACAGGCTCCAACTATGGCTACACCTTC. As protein: CASSSRTGSNYGYTF. The full variable domain, its missing parts supplied by reference TRBV5-1 and TRBJ1-2, is KAGVTQTPRYLIKTRGQQVTLSCSPISGHRSVSWYQQTPGQGLQFLFEYFSETQRNKGNFPGRFSGRQFSNSRSEMNVSTLELGDSALYLCASSSRTGSNYGYTFGSGTRLTVV.

V gene TRBV7-9 combines with J gene TRBJ2-3; tentative D call: TRBD1 (5 bases). The germline CDR1 and CDR2 sequences are SEHNR and FQNEAQ (reference sequence). The CDR3 sequence is 11 residues long. V lost 11 bases to trimming and J lost 4 bases, with 10 bases between them. CDR3 protein: CALWGADTQYF. Written as DNA, the CDR3 is TGTGCCTTGTGGGGCGCAGATACGCAGTATTTT.

The chain couples TRBV7-8 to TRBJ2-1; weak D call: TRBD2 (6 bases). CDR1 and CDR2 (germline): SGHVS, FQNEAQ. Trimming removed 5 bases at V and 12 bases at J, with 20 bases between. The CDR3 consists of 14 residues. This CDR3 is CASSTISGGIRQFF. The CDR3 DNA reads TGTGCCAGCAGCACAATTAGTGGCGGGATTAGGCAGTTCTTC. The full variable domain, in which reference TRBV7-8 and TRBJ2-1 provide the parts outside the CDR3, is GAGVSQSPRYKVAKRGQDVALRCDPISGHVSLFWYQQALGQGPEFLTYFQNEAQLDKSGLPSDRFFAERPEGSVSTLKIQRTQQEDSAVYLCASSTISGGIRQFFGPGTRLTVL.

The chain recombines TRBV2 with TRBJ2-2, with 9 positions matching TRBD1. The length of the CDR3 is 15 residues. V was clipped by 8 bases and J by 1 base; unmatched bases: 5. The germline V gene has CDR1 SNHLY and CDR2 FYNNEI. The CDR3 DNA sequence: TGTGCCAGCGTATGGGGACAGGGGAACACCGGGGAGCTGTTTTTT. The encoded protein is CASVWGQGNTGELFF.

The chain is built from TRBV24-1 and TRBJ2-3; TRBD2 matches 7 bases. The length of the CDR3 is 15 residues. Trimming at V came to 4 bases and at J to 3 bases, leaving 6 bases not matched to a gene. Germline CDR1 reads KGHDR; CDR2 reads SFDVKD. The CDR3: CATSDRPGGTDTQYF. CDR3 DNA: TGTGCCACCAGTGACCGACCCGGGGGGACAGATACGCAGTATTTT.

V usage is TRBV2 and J usage is TRBJ2-1; 10 nucleotides line up with TRBD2. Unmatched junction bases numbered 12, after V lost 4 bases and J lost 6 bases. The germline V gene encodes CDR1 SNHLY and CDR2 FYNNEI. The CDR3 covers 17 residues. The CDR3 nucleotides are TGTGCCAGCAGTGGGGAGAGTACTAGCGGGGCCTTCAATGAGCAGTTCTTC. The encoded protein is CASSGESTSGAFNEQFF. The full variable domain, its missing parts supplied by reference TRBV2 and TRBJ2-1, is EPEVTQTPSHQVTQMGQEVILRCVPISNHLYFYWYRQILGQKVEFLVSFYNNEISEKSEIFDDQFSVERPDGSNFTLKIRSTKLEDSAMYFCASSGESTSGAFNEQFFGPGTRLTVL.